The 25 T cell receptor beta chains below all came from one sample that was sequenced in a study of blood T cell repertoires in COVID-19. Profiled with immunoSEQ multiplex PCR; TCRdb holds only in-frame clones, not every one. This repertoire shows around 250,000 clones, roughly nine tenths found once; its top ten account for 4% to 5%. Source material: peripheral blood. These receptors were taken from a woman between 40 and 50 years old who had recovered from COVID-19.

In regard to this clone: In the same sample, other DNA sequences code for this CDR3. This chain links TRBV3-1 (or the pseudogene TRBV3-2) with TRBJ2-5, with D tentatively TRBD2 (5 bases). Germline-derived CDR1 and CDR2 are LGHDT and YNNKEL (reference sequence). The CDR3 loop spans 14 amino acids. V lost 1 base, J lost 1 base, and 7 bases lay in between. The CDR3 nucleotides read TGTGCCAGCAGCCAAGTCCGGGGCCAAGAGACCCAGTACTTC. It translates to CASSQVRGQETQYF.

In nucleotides, the CDR3 is TGTGCCACTTCAGGGTCGTATGGCTACACCTTC. This sequence encodes CATSGSYGYTF. This sequence joins TRBV6-5 and TRBJ1-2; D may be TRBD1 (5 bases). The CDR3 is made up of 11 amino acids. Deletions cut 10 bases from V and 5 bases from J, with 11 bases between. Germline V CDR1 and CDR2: MNHEY, SVGAGI.

The chain combines TRBV5-4 with TRBJ2-1, with 7 bases that match TRBD2. The CDR3 length is 15 residues. The J segment lost 5 bases and the V segment lost 4 bases, leaving 9 bases of the junction unmatched. CDR1 is SGHNT, CDR2 YYREEE, per germline (reference sequence). The CDR3 is CASSLRSGANNEQFF. In nucleotides, the CDR3 is TGTGCCAGCAGCCTCCGGAGCGGGGCGAACAATGAGCAGTTCTTC.

The J gene is TRBJ2-2, the V gene TRBV15; 8 positions agree with TRBD2. This CDR3 region has 15 residues. The germline CDR1 and CDR2 sequences are LNHNV and YYDKDF (reference sequence). After removal of 1 base from V and 5 bases from J, the junction contained 3 bases not matched to a gene. As DNA, the CDR3 is TGTGCCACCAGCAGAGCTACGGGGGGGACCGGGGAGCTGTTTTTT. Translating it yields CATSRATGGTGELFF. Combining the CDR3 with reference TRBV15 and TRBJ2-2 gives the whole variable domain DAMVIQNPRYQVTQFGKPVTLSCSQTLNHNVMYWYQQKSSQAPKLLFHYYDKDFNNEADTPDNFQSRRPNTSFCFLDIRSPGLGDTAMYLCATSRATGGTGELFFGEGSRLTVL.

This clone has a single count. The V gene is TRBV5-5, the J gene TRBJ1-1; unclear D gene. The length of the CDR3 is 12 residues. Germline V lookup: CDR1 SGHKS, CDR2 YYEKEE (reference sequence). V lost 2 bases and J lost 8, with 10 bases in between. In DNA, the CDR3 is TGTGCCAGCAGCTTACGGGAATTAGAAGCTTTCTTT. It codes for CASSLRELEAFF.

Many counts were recorded for this clone. The identical CDR3 is also encoded by other nucleotide sequences in the sample. The chain has TRBV27 and TRBJ2-7, with 8 bases identical to TRBD1. V gave up 3 bases and J gave up 4 bases; unmatched junction bases: 2. CDR1 MNHEY and CDR2 SMNVEV come from the germline V gene (reference sequence). The CDR3 length is 13 residues. The CDR3 sequence is CASSFGQGYEQYF. CDR3 DNA: TGTGCCAGCAGTTTCGGACAGGGTTACGAGCAGTACTTC.

V gene TRBV9 combines with J gene TRBJ2-3; 12 bases match TRBD2. This CDR3 has 17 residues. V lost 4 bases to trimming and J lost 6 bases; unmatched junction nucleotides: 12. Per germline, CDR1 SGDLS and CDR2 YYNGEE. CDR3 nucleotide sequence: TGTGCCAGCAGCCCTACACCTCGACTAGCGGGAGTTGATACGCAGTATTTT. This gives the protein CASSPTPRLAGVDTQYF.

V is TRBV3-1 (or the pseudogene TRBV3-2) and J is TRBJ2-3, with D possibly being TRBD2 (5 bases). Germline-derived CDR1 and CDR2 are LGHDT and YNNKEL (reference sequence). V lost 3 bases and J 6 bases, leaving 10 bases between the germline ends. CDR3 size: 13 residues. The DNA for the CDR3 is TGTGCCAGCAGCCAGGTAACGGGGGATACGCAGTATTTT. It encodes CASSQVTGDTQYF.

The chain employs TRBV7-2 and TRBJ2-1, with TRBD1 as a possible D gene (6 bases). The V and J ends lost 3 bases and 3 bases respectively, with 9 bases between them. CDR3 length: 14 amino acids. The V gene's germline CDR1 is SGHTA and CDR2 FQGNSA. The CDR3 spells CASSLGDNYNEQFF. In DNA, the CDR3 is TGTGCCAGCAGCTTGGGGGACAACTACAATGAGCAGTTCTTC.

The J gene is TRBJ2-2, the V gene TRBV7-3, with 8 nucleotides matching TRBD1. CDR1 and CDR2 (germline): SGHTA, FQGTGA. Germline trimming cut 5 bases from V and 3 bases from J; bases unmatched to any gene: 5. The CDR3 covers 15 residues. The CDR3 protein is CASSPQGADTGELFF. In nucleotides, the CDR3 is TGTGCCAGCAGCCCCCAGGGGGCCGACACCGGGGAGCTGTTTTTT.

V is TRBV19 and J is TRBJ1-3; D call uncertain. Germline CDR1 is LNHDA and CDR2 is SQIVND (reference sequence). V was clipped by 3 bases and J by 0 bases, with 12 bases between them. CDR3 size: 16 residues. CDR3 sequence (DNA): TGTGCCAGTAGTATTCGGGGAATCCACTCTGGAAACACCATATATTTT. It yields the protein CASSIRGIHSGNTIYF.

The DNA for the CDR3 is TGTGCCTGTCAGAGGACAGAAAAACTGTTTTTT. Translating it yields CACQRTEKLFF. This sequence joins TRBV30 and TRBJ1-4, with D possibly matching TRBD1 (5 bases). Germline CDR1 GTSNPN, CDR2 SVGIG (reference sequence). V dropped 6 bases and J dropped 8 bases, with 10 bases sitting between them. CDR3 length: 11 residues.

The chain carries TRBV6-2 or TRBV6-3 and TRBJ2-3; TRBD2 is a possible D gene (6 bases). CDR1 is MNHEY and CDR2 is SVGEGT in the germline V gene. V dropped 0 bases and J dropped 2 bases, with 15 bases sitting between them. CDR3 length equals 17 residues. The CDR3 DNA reads as TGTGCCAGCAGTTACTCCGGACTATTATTCCCCACAGATACGCAGTATTTT. This translates into CASSYSGLLFPTDTQYF.

CDR3 coding DNA: TGTGCCAGTCTGAGGAACGGCGGTGAGCAGTTCTTC. Protein product: CASLRNGGEQFF. The chain links TRBV12-3 or TRBV12-4 to TRBJ2-1; no definite D call. This CDR3 comprises 12 residues. V was cut by 9 bases and J by 9 bases, with 15 bases left in between.

The gene calls are TRBV25-1 and TRBJ2-3; 10 bases are shared with TRBD2. In germline, CDR1 is MGHDK, CDR2 SYGVNS. The CDR3 has 15 amino acids. Trimming cost V 6 bases and J 1 base; bases outside gene matches: 4. In DNA, the CDR3 is TGTGCCAGCAGCCTAGCGGGAGAGGGCACAGATACGCAGTATTTT. As protein: CASSLAGEGTDTQYF. The variable domain in full, with the rest retrieved from reference TRBV25-1 and TRBJ2-3, is EADIYQTPRYLVIGTGKKITLECSQTMGHDKMYWYQQDPGMELHLIHYSYGVNSTEKGDLSSESTVSRIRTEHFPLTLESARPSHTSQYLCASSLAGEGTDTQYFGPGTRLTVL.

The rearrangement joins TRBV6-5 to TRBJ1-5; a possible D gene is TRBD1 (5 bases). Per the germline V gene, CDR1 is MNHEY and CDR2 is SVGAGI. The CDR3 extends over 15 amino acids. V shed 5 bases and J shed 2 bases, with 13 bases lying between them. For the CDR3, the DNA is TGTGCCAGCAGTCCCAGGGTGATCGGCAATCAGCCCCAGCATTTT. It is translated as CASSPRVIGNQPQHF.

The J gene is TRBJ1-2, the V gene TRBV28; 9 bases align to TRBD1. J lost 3 bases, V lost 8 bases, and 10 bases had no gene match. The CDR3 runs to 15 residues. The V gene's germline CDR1 is MDHEN and CDR2 SYDVKM. The CDR3 region is CASGPTGQGHYGYTF. DNA for the CDR3: TGTGCCAGCGGACCAACGGGACAGGGACACTATGGCTACACCTTC.

This chain joins TRBV28 and TRBJ2-3; 8 bases agree with TRBD1. The CDR3 covers 16 residues. V dropped 5 bases and J dropped 0; count of bases not matched to a gene: 7. Germline V gene data show CDR1 as MDHEN and CDR2 as SYDVKM. The chain's CDR3 is CASSPGTGGSTDTQYF. The DNA of the CDR3 is TGTGCCAGCAGTCCCGGGACAGGCGGTAGCACAGATACGCAGTATTTT. The complete variable domain, with remaining parts taken from reference TRBV28 and TRBJ2-3, reads DVKVTQSSRYLVKRTGEKVFLECVQDMDHENMFWYRQDPGLGLRLIYFSYDVKMKEKGDIPEGYSVSREKKERFSLILESASTNQTSMYLCASSPGTGGSTDTQYFGPGTRLTVL.

The genes are TRBV12-5 and TRBJ1-1; D is perhaps TRBD1 (5 bases). The V and J ends lost 4 bases and 3 bases respectively, with 12 bases between them. CDR1 is LGHNT, CDR2 FRNRAP, per germline. CDR3 length: 14 residues. The CDR3 coding sequence is TGTGCTAGTGGTTCCGGGGGGGGACACACTGAAGCTTTCTTT. Protein sequence: CASGSGGGHTEAFF. Filled out from reference TRBV12-5 and TRBJ1-1, the complete variable domain reads DARVTQTPRHKVTEMGQEVTMRCQPILGHNTVFWYRQTMMQGLELLAYFRNRAPLDDSGMPKDRFSAEMPDATLATLKIQPSEPRDSAVYFCASGSGGGHTEAFFGQGTRLTVV.

This clone has a handful of counts. This chain uses TRBV6-2 or TRBV6-3 with TRBJ2-1; D is unresolved. The CDR3 loop spans 11 amino acids. V lost 6 bases and J 12 bases, leaving 12 bases between the germline ends. Germline assignment: CDR1 MNHEY and CDR2 SVGEGT. As DNA, the CDR3 is TGTGCCAGCAGCTCCCTATGGTCGCAGTTCTTC. This translates into CASSSLWSQFF.

This sequence joins TRBV7-8 and TRBJ2-5; 8 bases map to TRBD2. The CDR3 runs to 15 residues. The trim removed 5 bases at V and 7 bases at J, leaving 12 bases unmatched. Germline V gene lookup returns CDR1 SGHVS and CDR2 FQNEAQ. This CDR3 is CASSQQDWAGGTQYF. The CDR3, as DNA: TGTGCCAGCAGCCAACAGGACTGGGCGGGGGGGACCCAGTACTTC.

The chain links TRBV7-9 to TRBJ2-1; 7 bases match TRBD1. Trimming at V came to 0 bases and at J to 5 bases, leaving 4 bases not matched to a gene. The CDR3 length is 15 residues. The germline V gene encodes CDR1 SEHNR and CDR2 FQNEAQ (reference sequence). The CDR3 reads CASSLAQGDNNEQFF. CDR3 DNA: TGTGCCAGCAGCTTAGCGCAGGGGGATAACAATGAGCAGTTCTTC.

The chain recombines TRBV4-1 with TRBJ1-1, with 7 positions matching TRBD1. The CDR3 runs 16 residues. Trimming took 1 base from V and 0 from J; bases not matched to a gene: 5. In germline, CDR1 is MGHRA, CDR2 YSYEKL. The CDR3 region is CASSQAPGGVNTEAFF. In DNA form, the CDR3 reads TGCGCCAGCAGCCAAGCGCCAGGGGGTGTGAACACTGAAGCTTTCTTT.

The rearrangement links TRBV5-1 to TRBJ2-2, with D uncertain. Deletions cut 0 bases from V and 1 base from J, with 4 bases between. The CDR3 is 14 residues long. In germline, CDR1 is SGHRS, CDR2 YFSETQ. The CDR3 nucleotides are TGCGCCAGCAGCTTGGTATTGAACACCGGGGAGCTGTTTTTT. Translating gives CASSLVLNTGELFF.

J is TRBJ2-1 and V is TRBV27, with D tentatively TRBD2 (5 bases). V was cut by 1 base and J by 5 bases, with 12 bases left in between. The V gene's germline CDR1 is MNHEY and CDR2 SMNVEV (reference sequence). CDR3 length: 15 amino acids. The CDR3 DNA reads as TGTGCCAGCAGTTTATTCCAGCACGGGGACAATGAGCAGTTCTTC. The encoded protein is CASSLFQHGDNEQFF.